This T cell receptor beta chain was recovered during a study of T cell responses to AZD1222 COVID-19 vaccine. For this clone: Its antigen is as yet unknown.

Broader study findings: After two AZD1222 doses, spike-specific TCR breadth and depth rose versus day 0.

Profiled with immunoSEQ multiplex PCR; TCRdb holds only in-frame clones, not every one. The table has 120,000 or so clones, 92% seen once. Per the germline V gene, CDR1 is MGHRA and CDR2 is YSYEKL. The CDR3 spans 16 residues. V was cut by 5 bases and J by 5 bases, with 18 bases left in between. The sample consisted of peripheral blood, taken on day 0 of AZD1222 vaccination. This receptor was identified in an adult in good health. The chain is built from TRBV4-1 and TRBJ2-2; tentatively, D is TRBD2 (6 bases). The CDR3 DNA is TGCGCCAGCAGCACCTCGGCGGGATCGAGGACCGGGGAGCTGTTTTTT. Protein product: CASSTSAGSRTGELFF.